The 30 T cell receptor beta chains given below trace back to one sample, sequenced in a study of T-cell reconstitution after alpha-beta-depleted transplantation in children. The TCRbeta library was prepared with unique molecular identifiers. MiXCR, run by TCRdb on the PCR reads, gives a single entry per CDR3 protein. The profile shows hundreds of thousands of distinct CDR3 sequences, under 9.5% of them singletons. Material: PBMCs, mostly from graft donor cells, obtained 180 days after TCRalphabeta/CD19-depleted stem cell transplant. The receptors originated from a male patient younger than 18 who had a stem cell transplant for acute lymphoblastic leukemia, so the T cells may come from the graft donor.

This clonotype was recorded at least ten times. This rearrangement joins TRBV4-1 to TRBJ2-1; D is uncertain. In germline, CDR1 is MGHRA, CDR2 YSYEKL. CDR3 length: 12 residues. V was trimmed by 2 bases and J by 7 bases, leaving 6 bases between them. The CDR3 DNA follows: TGCGCCAGCAGCCAAAGTCAGAATGAGCAGTTCTTC. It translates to CASSQSQNEQFF.

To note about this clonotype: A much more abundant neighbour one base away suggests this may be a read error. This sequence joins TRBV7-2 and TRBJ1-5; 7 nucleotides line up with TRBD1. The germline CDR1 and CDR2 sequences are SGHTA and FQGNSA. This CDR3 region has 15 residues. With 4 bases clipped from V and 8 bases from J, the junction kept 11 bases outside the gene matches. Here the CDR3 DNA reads TGTGCCAGCAGCTCGCAACAGGGGAGAAATAAGCCCCAGCATTTT. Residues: CASSSQQGRNKPQHF.

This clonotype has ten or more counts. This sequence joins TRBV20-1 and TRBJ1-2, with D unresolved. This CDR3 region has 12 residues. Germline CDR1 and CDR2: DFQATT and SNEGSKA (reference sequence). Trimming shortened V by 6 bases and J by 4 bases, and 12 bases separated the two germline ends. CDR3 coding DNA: TGCAGTGCCCCACCCGGCCCCTATGGCTACACCTTC. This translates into CSAPPGPYGYTF.

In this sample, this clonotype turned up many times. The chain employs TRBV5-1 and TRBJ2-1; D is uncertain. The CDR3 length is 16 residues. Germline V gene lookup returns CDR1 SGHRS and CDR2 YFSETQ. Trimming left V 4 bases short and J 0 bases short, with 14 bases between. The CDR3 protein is CASSTQWSSSYNEQFF. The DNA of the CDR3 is TGCGCCAGCAGCACTCAATGGAGTAGCTCCTACAATGAGCAGTTCTTC.

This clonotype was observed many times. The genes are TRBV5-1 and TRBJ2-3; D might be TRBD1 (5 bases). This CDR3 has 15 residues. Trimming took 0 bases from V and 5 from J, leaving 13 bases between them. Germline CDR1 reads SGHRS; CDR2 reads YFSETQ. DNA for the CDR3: TGCGCCAGCAGCTTGGAACAGGATAGGGGAGATACGCAGTATTTT. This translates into CASSLEQDRGDTQYF.

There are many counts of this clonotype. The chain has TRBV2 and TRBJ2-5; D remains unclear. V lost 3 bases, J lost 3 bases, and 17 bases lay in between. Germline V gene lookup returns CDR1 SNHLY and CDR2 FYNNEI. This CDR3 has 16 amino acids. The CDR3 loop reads CASSERGSRVKETQYF. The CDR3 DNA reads TGTGCCAGCAGTGAGAGAGGCAGTCGGGTAAAAGAGACCCAGTACTTC.

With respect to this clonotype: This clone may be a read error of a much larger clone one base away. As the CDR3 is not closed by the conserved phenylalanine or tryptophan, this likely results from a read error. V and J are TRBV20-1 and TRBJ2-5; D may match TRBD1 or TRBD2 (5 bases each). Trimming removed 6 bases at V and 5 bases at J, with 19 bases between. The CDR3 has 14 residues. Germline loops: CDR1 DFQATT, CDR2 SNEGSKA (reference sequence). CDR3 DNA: TGCAGTGCCACGCGCCGGGGCTGGGGGGAGACCCAGTACGTC. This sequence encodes CSATRRGWGETQYV.

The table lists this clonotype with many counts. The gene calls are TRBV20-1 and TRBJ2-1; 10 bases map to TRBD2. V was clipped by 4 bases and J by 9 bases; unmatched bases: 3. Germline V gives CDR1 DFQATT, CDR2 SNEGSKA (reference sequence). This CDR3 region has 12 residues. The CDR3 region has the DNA TGCAGTGCTAATCGACTAGCGGGTGAGCAGTTCTTC. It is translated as CSANRLAGEQFF.

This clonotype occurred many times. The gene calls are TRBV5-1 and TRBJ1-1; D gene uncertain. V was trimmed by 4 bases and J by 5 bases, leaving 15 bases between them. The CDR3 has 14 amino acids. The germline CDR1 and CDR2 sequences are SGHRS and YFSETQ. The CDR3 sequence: CASSPRGQNTEAFF. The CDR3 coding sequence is TGCGCCAGCAGCCCTCGAGGGCAAAATACTGAAGCTTTCTTT. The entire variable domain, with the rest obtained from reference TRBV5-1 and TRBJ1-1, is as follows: KAGVTQTPRYLIKTRGQQVTLSCSPISGHRSVSWYQQTPGQGLQFLFEYFSETQRNKGNFPGRFSGRQFSNSRSEMNVSTLELGDSALYLCASSPRGQNTEAFFGQGTRLTVV.

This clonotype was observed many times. This CDR3 is CASSFLGGTSTDTQYF. DNA for the CDR3: TGCGCCAGCAGCTTCCTGGGCGGTACTAGCACAGATACGCAGTATTTT. The rearrangement uses TRBV5-1 and TRBJ2-3, with no clear D. The CDR3 runs 16 residues. CDR1 is SGHRS, CDR2 YFSETQ, per germline. Trimming took off 2 bases at V and 0 bases at J, with 13 bases between the two ends.

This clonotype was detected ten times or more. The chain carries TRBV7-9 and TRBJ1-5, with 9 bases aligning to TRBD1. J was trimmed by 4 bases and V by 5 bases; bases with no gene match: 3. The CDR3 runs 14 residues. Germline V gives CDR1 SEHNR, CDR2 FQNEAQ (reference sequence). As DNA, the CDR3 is TGTGCCAGCAGCCGGGGACAGGGAAATCAGCCCCAGCATTTT. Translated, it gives CASSRGQGNQPQHF.

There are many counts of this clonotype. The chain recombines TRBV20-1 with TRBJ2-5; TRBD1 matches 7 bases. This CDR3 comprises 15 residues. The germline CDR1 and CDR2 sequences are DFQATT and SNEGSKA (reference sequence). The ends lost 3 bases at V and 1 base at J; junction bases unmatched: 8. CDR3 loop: CSASGAAGGQETQYF. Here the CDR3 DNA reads TGCAGTGCTAGTGGGGCGGCAGGGGGCCAAGAGACCCAGTACTTC.

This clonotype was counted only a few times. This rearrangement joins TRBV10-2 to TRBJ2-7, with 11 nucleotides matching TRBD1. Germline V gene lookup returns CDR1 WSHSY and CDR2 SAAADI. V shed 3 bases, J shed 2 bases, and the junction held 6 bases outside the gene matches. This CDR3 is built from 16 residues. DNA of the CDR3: TGCGCCAGCAGTGACCACGGACAGGGGGCGGCCTACGAGCAGTACTTC. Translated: CASSDHGQGAAYEQYF.

The CDR3 loop is CALSLDRGRWGQGHYEQYF. The CDR3 coding sequence is TGTGCCCTCAGTTTAGACAGGGGTCGGTGGGGACAGGGCCACTACGAGCAGTACTTC. The gene calls are TRBV12-3 or TRBV12-4 and TRBJ2-7; 9 bases match TRBD1. The CDR3 extends over 19 amino acids. V trimming: 11 bases; J trimming: 3 bases; junction bases outside the gene matches: 26.

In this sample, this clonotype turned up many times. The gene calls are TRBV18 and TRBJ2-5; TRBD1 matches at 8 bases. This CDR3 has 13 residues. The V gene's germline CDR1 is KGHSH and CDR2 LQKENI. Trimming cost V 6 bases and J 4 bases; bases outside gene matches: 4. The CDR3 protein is CASSSDRVETQYF. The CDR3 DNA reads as TGTGCCAGCTCTTCGGACAGGGTAGAGACCCAGTACTTC.

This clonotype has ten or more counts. CDR3 sequence (DNA): TGTGCCAGCAGTGGAGACCTAAGGGAGACCCAGTACTTC. Its translation: CASSGDLRETQYF. The chain is built from TRBV2 and TRBJ2-5; no definite D call. This CDR3 contains 13 residues. Germline V CDR1 and CDR2: SNHLY, FYNNEI. With 4 bases removed from V and 5 bases from J, the gap between germline ends came to 11 bases.

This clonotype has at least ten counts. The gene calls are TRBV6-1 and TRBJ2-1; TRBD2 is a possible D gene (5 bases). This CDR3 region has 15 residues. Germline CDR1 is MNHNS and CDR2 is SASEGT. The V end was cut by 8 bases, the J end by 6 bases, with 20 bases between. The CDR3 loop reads CASESLTGVGNEQFF. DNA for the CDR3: TGTGCCAGCGAATCACTTACCGGGGTCGGCAATGAGCAGTTCTTC.

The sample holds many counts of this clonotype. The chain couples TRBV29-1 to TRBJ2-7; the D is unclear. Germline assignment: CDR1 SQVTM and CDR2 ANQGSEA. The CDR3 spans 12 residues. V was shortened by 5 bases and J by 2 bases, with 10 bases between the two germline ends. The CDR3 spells CSVQASPYEQYF. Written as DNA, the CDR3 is TGCAGCGTTCAAGCGTCCCCCTACGAGCAGTACTTC.

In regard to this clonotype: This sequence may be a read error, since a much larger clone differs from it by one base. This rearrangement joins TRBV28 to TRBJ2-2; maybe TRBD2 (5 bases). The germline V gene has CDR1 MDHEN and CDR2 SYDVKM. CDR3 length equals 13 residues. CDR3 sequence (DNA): TGTGCCAGCAGTACGATCCGGACCGGGGAGCAGTTTTTT. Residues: CASSTIRTGEQFF.

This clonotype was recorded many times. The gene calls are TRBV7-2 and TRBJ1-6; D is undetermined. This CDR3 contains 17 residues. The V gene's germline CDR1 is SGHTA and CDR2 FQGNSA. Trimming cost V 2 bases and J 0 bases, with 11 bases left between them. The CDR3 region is CASSLNVGSSYNSPLHF. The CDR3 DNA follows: TGTGCCAGCAGCTTAAATGTGGGTAGCTCCTATAATTCACCCCTCCACTTT. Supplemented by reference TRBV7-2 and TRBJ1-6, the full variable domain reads GAGVSQSPSNKVTEKGKDVELRCDPISGHTALYWYRQSLGQGLEFLIYFQGNSAPDKSGLPSDRFSAERTGGSVSTLTIQRTQQEDSAVYLCASSLNVGSSYNSPLHFGNGTRLTVT.

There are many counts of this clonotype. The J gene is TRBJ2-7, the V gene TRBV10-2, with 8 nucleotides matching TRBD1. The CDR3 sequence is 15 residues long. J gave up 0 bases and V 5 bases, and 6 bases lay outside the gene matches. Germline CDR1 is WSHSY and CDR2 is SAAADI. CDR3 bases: TGCGCCAGCAGTTTAGGACAGGGCCTCTCCTACGAGCAGTACTTC. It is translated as CASSLGQGLSYEQYF.

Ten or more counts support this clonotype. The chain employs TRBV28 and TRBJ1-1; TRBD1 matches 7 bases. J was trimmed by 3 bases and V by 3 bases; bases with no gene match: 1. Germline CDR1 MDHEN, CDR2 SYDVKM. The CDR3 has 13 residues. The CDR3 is CASSLGQHTEAFF. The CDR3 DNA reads TGTGCCAGCAGTTTGGGACAGCACACTGAAGCTTTCTTT.

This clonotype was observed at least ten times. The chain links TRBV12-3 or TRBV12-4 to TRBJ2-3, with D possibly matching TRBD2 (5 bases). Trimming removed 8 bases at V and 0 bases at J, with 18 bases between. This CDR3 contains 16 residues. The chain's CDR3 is CASPRSEDSSTDTQYF. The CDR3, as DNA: TGTGCCAGCCCCAGGTCGGAGGATTCAAGCACAGATACGCAGTATTTT.

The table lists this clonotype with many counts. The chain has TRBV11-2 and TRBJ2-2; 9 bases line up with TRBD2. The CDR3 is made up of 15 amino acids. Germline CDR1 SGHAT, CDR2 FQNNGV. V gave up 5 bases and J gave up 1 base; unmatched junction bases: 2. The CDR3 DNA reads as TGTGCCAGCAGCCAGACTAGCGGGAACACCGGGGAGCTGTTTTTT. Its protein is CASSQTSGNTGELFF.

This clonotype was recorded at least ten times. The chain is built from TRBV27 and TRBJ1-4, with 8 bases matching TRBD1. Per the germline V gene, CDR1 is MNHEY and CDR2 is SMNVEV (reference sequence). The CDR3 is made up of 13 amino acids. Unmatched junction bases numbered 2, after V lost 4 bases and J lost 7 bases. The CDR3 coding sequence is TGTGCCAGCAGTTGGGACAGGTCTGAAAAACTGTTTTTT. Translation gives CASSWDRSEKLFF.

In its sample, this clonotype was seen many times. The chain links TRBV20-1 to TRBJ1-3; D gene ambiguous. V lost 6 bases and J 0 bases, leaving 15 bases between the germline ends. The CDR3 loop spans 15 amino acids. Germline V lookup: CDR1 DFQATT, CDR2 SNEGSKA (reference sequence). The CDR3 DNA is TGCAGTGCCACCGACACCCCGAGCTCTGGAAACACCATATATTTT. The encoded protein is CSATDTPSSGNTIYF.

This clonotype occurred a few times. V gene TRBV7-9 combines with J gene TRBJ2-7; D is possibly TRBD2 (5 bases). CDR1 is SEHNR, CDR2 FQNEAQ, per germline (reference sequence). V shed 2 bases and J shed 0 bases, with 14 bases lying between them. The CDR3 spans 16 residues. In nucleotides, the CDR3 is TGTGCCAGCAGCTTACCCGGACTTCCCCTCTCCTACGAGCAGTACTTC. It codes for CASSLPGLPLSYEQYF.

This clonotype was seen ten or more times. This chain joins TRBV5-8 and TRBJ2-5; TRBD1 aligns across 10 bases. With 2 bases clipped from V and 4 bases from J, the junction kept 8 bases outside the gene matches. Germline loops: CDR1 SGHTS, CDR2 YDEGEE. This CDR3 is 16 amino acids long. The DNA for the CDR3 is TGTGCCAGCAGCTTCCGGGACAGGGGACGCGGAGAGACCCAGTACTTC. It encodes CASSFRDRGRGETQYF.

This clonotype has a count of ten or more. The CDR3 nucleotides read TGCGCCAGCAATTCACAGGGGACGAACACCGGGGAGCTGTTTTTT. This sequence encodes CASNSQGTNTGELFF. The chain uses TRBV5-1 and TRBJ2-2, with 7 bases lining up with TRBD1. Germline V CDR1 and CDR2: SGHRS, YFSETQ. CDR3 length: 15 amino acids. V was clipped by 6 bases and J by 0 bases; unmatched bases: 5.

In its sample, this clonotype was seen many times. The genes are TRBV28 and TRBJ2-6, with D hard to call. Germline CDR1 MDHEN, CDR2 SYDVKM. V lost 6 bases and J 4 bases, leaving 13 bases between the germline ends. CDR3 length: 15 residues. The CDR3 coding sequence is TGTGCCAGCAGGGACCACCTAAGGGGGGCCAACGTCCTGACTTTC. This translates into CASRDHLRGANVLTF. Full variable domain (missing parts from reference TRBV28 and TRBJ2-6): DVKVTQSSRYLVKRTGEKVFLECVQDMDHENMFWYRQDPGLGLRLIYFSYDVKMKEKGDIPEGYSVSREKKERFSLILESASTNQTSMYLCASRDHLRGANVLTFGAGSRLTVL.